One and the same sample provided the 29 T cell receptor beta chains below, sequenced in a study of blood T cell repertoires in COVID-19. Assay used: immunoSEQ multiplex PCR; TCRdb lists only in-frame clones, some missing. The sample includes approximately 200,000 clones, 80% to 90% of them seen just once. Sequencing used peripheral blood. These receptors all come from a man aged 25 to 45 with COVID-19, enrolled during active disease.

This clone is a singleton in its sample. CDR3 nucleotides: TGTGCCAGCAGCGCCTCAGGACAGGGGAACACTGAAGCTTTCTTT. Translation: CASSASGQGNTEAFF. This chain joins TRBV9 and TRBJ1-1, with 8 bases lining up with TRBD1. V gave up 3 bases and J gave up 1 base; unmatched junction bases: 5. Germline values: CDR1 SGDLS, CDR2 YYNGEE. CDR3 length equals 15 residues.

The rearrangement joins TRBV5-7 to TRBJ1-2; no clear D. TRBV5-7 is filed as an ORF, its function uncertain. Trimming shortened V by 5 bases and J by 2 bases, and 10 bases separated the two germline ends. CDR3 length equals 13 residues. In DNA form, the CDR3 reads TGTGCCAGCAGGTCTCAGGTAAACTATGGCTACACCTTC. As protein: CASRSQVNYGYTF.

The gene calls are TRBV7-9 and TRBJ2-7; 9 bases are a match to TRBD1. The germline V gene encodes CDR1 SEHNR and CDR2 FQNEAQ (reference sequence). The CDR3 has 15 residues. V trimming: 4 bases; J trimming: 5 bases; junction bases outside the gene matches: 9. The CDR3 coding sequence is TGTGCCAGCAGCTCGACCGGGACAGGGATCCACGAGCAGTACTTC. It translates to CASSSTGTGIHEQYF.

The chain uses TRBV24-1 and TRBJ1-5, with 8 bases matching TRBD1. CDR3 length equals 16 residues. CDR1 is KGHDR and CDR2 is SFDVKD in the germline V gene. Trimming took 4 bases from V and 6 from J; bases not matched to a gene: 10. The CDR3 here is CATSEGQGVISQPQHF. DNA for the CDR3: TGTGCCACCAGTGAAGGACAGGGCGTAATATCTCAGCCCCAGCATTTT.

The CDR3 DNA reads TGTGCCAGCAGCGTAGGACAGCCAAATGGCTACACCTTC. Translated: CASSVGQPNGYTF. V and J are TRBV9 and TRBJ1-2, with D perhaps matching TRBD1 (5 bases). The CDR3 spans 13 residues. Between the trimmed V and J ends, which lost 0 bases and 6 bases, there was a span of 9 bases. Germline V gene sequence: CDR1 SGDLS, CDR2 YYNGEE.

The rearrangement links TRBV3-1 (or the pseudogene TRBV3-2) to TRBJ2-7; possibly TRBD1 for D (6 bases). The CDR3 covers 20 residues. Trimming removed 5 bases from V and 5 bases from J, with 34 bases in between. Germline CDR1 reads LGHDT; CDR2 reads YNNKEL (reference sequence). The CDR3 sequence: CASSDPGAAWGRISYNEQYF. For the CDR3, the DNA is TGTGCCAGCAGCGACCCTGGGGCGGCCTGGGGGCGAATCTCCTATAACGAGCAGTACTTC.

The V and J genes are TRBV5-1 and TRBJ2-1; 8 bases fit TRBD2. V gave up 3 bases and J gave up 6 bases; unmatched junction bases: 11. CDR3 length equals 16 residues. Germline loops: CDR1 SGHRS, CDR2 YFSETQ. The CDR3 DNA reads TGCGCCAGCAGCTCCCCGGGGGGGGTGGGGTCCAATGAGCAGTTCTTC. It codes for CASSSPGGVGSNEQFF. Supplemented by reference TRBV5-1 and TRBJ2-1, the full variable domain reads KAGVTQTPRYLIKTRGQQVTLSCSPISGHRSVSWYQQTPGQGLQFLFEYFSETQRNKGNFPGRFSGRQFSNSRSEMNVSTLELGDSALYLCASSSPGGVGSNEQFFGPGTRLTVL.

This rearrangement joins TRBV3-1 (or the pseudogene TRBV3-2) to TRBJ2-1, with a possible D match to TRBD2 (6 bases). V lost 8 bases, J lost 0 bases, and 11 bases lay in between. CDR3 length: 14 amino acids. CDR1 LGHDT and CDR2 YNNKEL come from the germline V gene (reference sequence). This CDR3 is CASGAGSSYNEQFF. The CDR3 DNA is TGTGCCAGCGGGGCGGGGAGCTCCTACAATGAGCAGTTCTTC.

The chain combines TRBV19 with TRBJ1-1; D perhaps matches TRBD1 (5 bases). This CDR3 comprises 16 residues. The V gene's germline CDR1 is LNHDA and CDR2 SQIVND (reference sequence). V shed 5 bases and J shed 3 bases, with 19 bases lying between them. In DNA, the CDR3 is TGTGCCAGTAGTCCTCCGACATACCGGGGGGACACTGAAGCTTTCTTT. This translates into CASSPPTYRGDTEAFF.

This clone was counted once. The J gene is TRBJ2-2, the V gene TRBV12-3 or TRBV12-4; D is unclear. V was clipped by 6 bases and J by 4 bases, with 6 bases between them. The CDR3 spans 12 residues. As DNA, the CDR3 is TGTGCCAGCAGCCCATCCACCGGGGAGCTGTTTTTT. It specifies CASSPSTGELFF.

The chain couples TRBV9 to TRBJ1-2, with D possibly TRBD1 on 6 matching bases. The CDR3 runs to 13 residues. Germline V lookup: CDR1 SGDLS, CDR2 YYNGEE. The V end lost 3 bases, the J end lost 2 bases, and 8 bases lay between the germline ends. The CDR3 reads CASSATGNYGYTF. In DNA, the CDR3 is TGTGCCAGCAGCGCGACAGGCAACTATGGCTACACCTTC.

V and J are TRBV9 and TRBJ1-1; TRBD1 is a possible D gene (5 bases). The CDR3 length is 16 residues. V lost 0 bases and J 1 base, leaving 13 bases between the germline ends. CDR1 is SGDLS, CDR2 YYNGEE, per germline. The CDR3 loop is CASSVGQGTGNTEAFF. The CDR3 DNA reads as TGTGCCAGCAGCGTAGGGCAGGGCACGGGGAACACTGAAGCTTTCTTT.

This sequence joins TRBV28 and TRBJ2-4; D is uncertain. The CDR3 totals 14 residues. Germline V gene sequence: CDR1 MDHEN, CDR2 SYDVKM. The V and J ends lost 4 bases and 4 bases respectively, with 11 bases between them. CDR3 sequence reads: CASSSPGGKNIQYF. CDR3 DNA: TGTGCCAGCAGTTCCCCCGGCGGAAAAAACATTCAGTACTTC.

The J gene is TRBJ1-6, the V gene TRBV4-1; TRBD1 agrees at 7 bases. Germline lookup yields CDR1 MGHRA and CDR2 YSYEKL. The CDR3 runs 15 residues. The junction had 5 bases not matched to a gene; V was cut back by 1 base and J by 8 bases. CDR3 nucleotides: TGCGCCAGCAGCCAAGGGACAGGTTCTGATTCACCCCTCCACTTT. This translates into CASSQGTGSDSPLHF.

This clone was seen once. This chain uses TRBV6-1 with TRBJ2-3, with 8 positions matching TRBD1. V lost 6 bases to trimming and J lost 3 bases; unmatched junction nucleotides: 8. Germline assignment: CDR1 MNHNS and CDR2 SASEGT. This CDR3 has 15 amino acids. The CDR3 coding sequence is TGTGCCAGCAGAAGCTCAGGGGGCGCGACAGATACGCAGTATTTT. The encoded protein is CASRSSGGATDTQYF.

CDR3 nucleotides: TGTGCCAGCAGCTCGGCGGGACAGGGGGATGAGACCCAGTACTTC. Translation: CASSSAGQGDETQYF. The gene calls are TRBV5-4 and TRBJ2-5, with TRBD1 matching 11 bases. V gave up 3 bases and J gave up 5 bases; unmatched junction bases: 6. The CDR3 is 15 amino acids. The germline gives CDR1 SGHNT, CDR2 YYREEE (reference sequence).

The chain recombines TRBV7-2 with TRBJ2-1; perhaps TRBD2 as D (5 bases). CDR3 length: 13 residues. The germline gives CDR1 SGHTA, CDR2 FQGNSA. V lost 5 bases, J lost 5 bases, and 10 bases lay in between. As DNA, the CDR3 is TGTGCCAGCAGCCGTACTAGAAACAATGAGCAGTTCTTC. This gives the protein CASSRTRNNEQFF.

The V gene is TRBV6-5, the J gene TRBJ1-6; possible D gene TRBD1, 5 bases. The CDR3 runs to 16 residues. Trimming pared 0 bases from V and 11 bases from J, leaving 17 bases between. Germline assignment: CDR1 MNHEY and CDR2 SVGAGI. The chain's CDR3 is CASSYSRGNMWTPLHF. In DNA, the CDR3 is TGTGCCAGCAGTTACTCGCGGGGGAACATGTGGACACCCCTCCACTTT.

This chain uses TRBV5-1 with TRBJ2-3, with 9 nucleotides matching TRBD1. CDR1 is SGHRS and CDR2 is YFSETQ in the germline V gene. The CDR3 runs 16 residues. The trim removed 6 bases at V and 4 bases at J, leaving 12 bases unmatched. The CDR3 reads CASTPLGQGRADTQYF. In DNA, the CDR3 is TGCGCCAGCACGCCCTTAGGACAGGGGCGGGCAGATACGCAGTATTTT.

The V and J genes are TRBV29-1 and TRBJ1-1; 11 nucleotides agree with TRBD1. The V and J ends lost 6 bases and 3 bases, in that order; junction bases with no gene match: 9. Germline V gene data show CDR1 as SQVTM and CDR2 as ANQGSEA. The CDR3 is 15 amino acids. CDR3 in DNA: TGCAGCGTCGCCGGGACAGGGGGGAAGGACACTGAAGCTTTCTTT. It codes for CSVAGTGGKDTEAFF.

The rearrangement links TRBV28 to TRBJ2-1; 8 nucleotides line up with TRBD2. J lost 8 bases, V lost 3 bases, and 9 bases had no gene match. The CDR3 has 15 residues. Germline CDR1 reads MDHEN; CDR2 reads SYDVKM. In DNA form, the CDR3 reads TGTGCCAGCAGTTTGAGAACGGGAGGGGGGCATGAGCAGTTCTTC. This codes for CASSLRTGGGHEQFF. Based on the CDR3 plus reference TRBV28 and TRBJ2-1, the full variable domain is DVKVTQSSRYLVKRTGEKVFLECVQDMDHENMFWYRQDPGLGLRLIYFSYDVKMKEKGDIPEGYSVSREKKERFSLILESASTNQTSMYLCASSLRTGGGHEQFFGPGTRLTVL.

The chain couples TRBV6-6 to TRBJ2-7, with TRBD2 identical over 11 bases. The CDR3 has 16 residues. V lost 6 bases, J lost 2 bases, and 9 bases stayed unmatched. Germline V gene data show CDR1 as MNHNY and CDR2 as SVGAGI (reference sequence). In DNA, the CDR3 is TGTGCCAGCAGACGCCTAACTAGCGGGAGAACCTACGAGCAGTACTTC. This sequence encodes CASRRLTSGRTYEQYF.

The V and J genes are TRBV27 and TRBJ1-5; D uncertain. From germline, CDR1 is MNHEY and CDR2 SMNVEV (reference sequence). V was trimmed by 0 bases and J by 7 bases, leaving 10 bases between them. The CDR3 runs to 14 residues. CDR3 bases: TGTGCCAGCAGTTTATCGTTGCGGGGACAGCCCCAGCATTTT. It translates to CASSLSLRGQPQHF.

The genes are TRBV28 and TRBJ1-1, with no clear D. Germline values: CDR1 MDHEN, CDR2 SYDVKM. This CDR3 contains 15 residues. Trimming left V 2 bases short and J 4 bases short, with 14 bases between. The CDR3 loop is CASSLDPYTGTEAFF. In DNA, the CDR3 is TGTGCCAGCAGTTTAGACCCTTATACGGGCACTGAAGCTTTCTTT.

The sample holds one count of this clone. The chain carries TRBV4-2 and TRBJ2-7, with 11 bases fitting TRBD2. Losses at the gene ends were 0 bases for V and 2 bases for J; bases not matched to a gene: 3. The CDR3 is 16 amino acids. CDR1 and CDR2 (germline): LGHNA, YNFKEQ. As DNA, the CDR3 is TGTGCCAGCAGCCAAGAGGGGACTAGCGGAGCCTACGAGCAGTACTTC. The encoded protein is CASSQEGTSGAYEQYF.

This chain uses TRBV15 with TRBJ2-7; D might be TRBD2 (5 bases). The CDR3 is 15 residues long. Trimming left V 0 bases short and J 7 bases short, with 16 bases between. Germline V gives CDR1 LNHNV, CDR2 YYDKDF (reference sequence). CDR3 protein: CATSRDYDPGLEQYF. CDR3 coding DNA: TGTGCCACCAGCAGAGATTATGACCCGGGGTTGGAGCAGTACTTC.

The V call is TRBV11-2, the J call TRBJ2-6; 8 bases are a match to TRBD1. Germline values: CDR1 SGHAT, CDR2 FQNNGV. This CDR3 region has 16 residues. Losses at the gene ends were 1 base for V and 1 base for J; bases not matched to a gene: 0. CDR3 amino acids: CASSLGTGSGANVLTF. CDR3 DNA sequence: TGTGCCAGCAGCTTAGGGACAGGGTCTGGGGCCAACGTCCTGACTTTC.

The chain combines TRBV6-5 with TRBJ1-2; D perhaps matches TRBD1 (6 bases). The CDR3 extends over 15 amino acids. V lost 4 bases, J lost 4 bases, and 16 bases lay in between. The germline V gene encodes CDR1 MNHEY and CDR2 SVGAGI. For the CDR3, the DNA is TGTGCCAGCAGTTCAGCAGGCAGGGGCGCCTATGGCTACACCTTC. Protein product: CASSSAGRGAYGYTF.

This clone has only a few counts. V usage is TRBV7-3 and J usage is TRBJ2-1, with 13 bases identical to TRBD2. CDR3 length equals 15 residues. Germline CDR1 SGHTA, CDR2 FQGTGA. Trimming cost V 4 bases and J 7 bases; bases outside gene matches: 4. This CDR3 reads CASSSSTSGRNEQFF. Written as DNA, the CDR3 is TGTGCCAGCAGCTCCTCGACTAGCGGGAGGAATGAGCAGTTCTTC.